What follows are 17 T cell receptor beta chains derived from one specimen sequenced in a study of blood T cell repertoires in COVID-19. The repertoire was sequenced with immunoSEQ multiplex PCR; TCRdb's copy has only in-frame clones and lacks some. The data show fewer than 350,000 clones, about nine tenths seen once. Specimen: PBMCs or T cells enriched from blood (not recorded which). Every receptor here comes from a woman aged 40 to 50 who had recovered from COVID-19.

The chain uses TRBV5-4 and TRBJ1-4, with no clear D. This CDR3 comprises 16 residues. Trimming removed 3 bases from V and 0 bases from J, with 12 bases in between. From germline, CDR1 is SGHNT and CDR2 YYREEE (reference sequence). The CDR3 protein is CASSYNAFATNEKLFF. CDR3 nucleotides: TGTGCCAGCAGCTACAATGCATTTGCAACTAATGAAAAACTGTTTTTT.

This chain connects TRBV19 to TRBJ1-2, with D possibly TRBD1 on 5 matching bases. In germline, CDR1 is LNHDA, CDR2 SQIVND (reference sequence). V was shortened by 2 bases and J by 8 bases, with 18 bases between the two germline ends. The CDR3 runs to 15 residues. CDR3 protein: CASSISRGERIGYTF. The CDR3, as DNA: TGTGCCAGTAGTATATCTCGGGGGGAACGAATCGGCTACACCTTC.

This rearrangement joins TRBV30 to TRBJ1-2; 8 nucleotides match TRBD1. Trimming cost V 0 bases and J 2 bases; bases outside gene matches: 14. CDR3 length: 18 residues. From germline, CDR1 is GTSNPN and CDR2 SVGIG (reference sequence). In DNA, the CDR3 is TGTGCCTGGAGTGTAACTTTAGGGCGACAGGGGATAAACTATGGCTACACCTTC. This codes for CAWSVTLGRQGINYGYTF. Variable domain in full (rest from reference TRBV30 and TRBJ1-2): SQTIHQWPATLVQPVGSPLSLECTVEGTSNPNLYWYRQAAGRGLQLLFYSVGIGQISSEVPQNLSASRPQDRQFILSSKKLLLSDSGFYLCAWSVTLGRQGINYGYTFGSGTRLTVV.

The J gene is TRBJ1-6, the V gene TRBV5-4; no definite D call. CDR3 length equals 13 residues. The V gene lost 7 bases and the J gene lost 6 bases, with 11 bases spanning the gap. Germline CDR1 reads SGHNT; CDR2 reads YYREEE (reference sequence). Written as DNA, the CDR3 is TGTGCCAGCGGAGACGTCAGTAATTCACCCCTCCACTTT. Protein: CASGDVSNSPLHF.

The chain employs TRBV4-1 and TRBJ2-2, with TRBD2 identical over 10 bases. Germline V CDR1 and CDR2: MGHRA, YSYEKL. This CDR3 region has 19 residues. J gave up 1 base and V 3 bases, and 11 bases lay outside the gene matches. DNA of the CDR3: TGCGCCAGCAGCCAGGGGACAGCGGGAGGGCCGGGGAACACCGGGGAGCTGTTTTTT. This sequence encodes CASSQGTAGGPGNTGELFF.

As regards this clone: Distinct nucleotide sequences in the sample also encode this CDR3. V usage is TRBV12-3 or TRBV12-4 and J usage is TRBJ1-2; maybe TRBD1 (5 bases). CDR3 length: 13 residues. V shed 3 bases and J shed 4 bases, with 9 bases lying between them. CDR3 bases: TGTGCCAGCAGTTTCGGAAGGGGCTATGGCTACACCTTC. Translating gives CASSFGRGYGYTF.

The rearrangement joins TRBV30 to TRBJ2-5; TRBD1 might be the D (5 bases). The V end was cut by 2 bases, the J end by 1 base, with 8 bases between. The germline V gene has CDR1 GTSNPN and CDR2 SVGIG (reference sequence). CDR3 length: 13 amino acids. CDR3 region: CAWSRGLQETQYF. CDR3 in DNA: TGTGCCTGGAGTAGGGGCCTCCAAGAGACCCAGTACTTC.

The chain uses TRBV6-5 and TRBJ1-3, with TRBD1 matching 8 bases. Germline CDR1 MNHEY, CDR2 SVGAGI. This CDR3 has 15 residues. Trimming cost V 2 bases and J 0 bases; bases outside gene matches: 0. In DNA, the CDR3 is TGTGCCAGCAGTTACGACAGGGGCTCTGGAAACACCATATATTTT. It is translated as CASSYDRGSGNTIYF.

The gene calls are TRBV7-8 and TRBJ2-7, with 8 bases aligning to TRBD1. Germline CDR1 and CDR2: SGHVS and FQNEAQ. Trimming cost V 0 bases and J 7 bases; bases outside gene matches: 5. This CDR3 is built from 14 residues. The DNA of the CDR3 is TGTGCCAGCAGCTTAGCCCAGGGGGCGCGAGAGCAGTACTTC. Amino acids: CASSLAQGAREQYF.

V gene TRBV7-9 combines with J gene TRBJ2-7; 8 positions agree with TRBD1. CDR3 size: 15 residues. The germline V gene has CDR1 SEHNR and CDR2 FQNEAQ (reference sequence). Germline trimming cut 5 bases from V and 0 bases from J; bases unmatched to any gene: 6. CDR3 nucleotides: TGTGCCAGCAGCGTTACAGGGGGTGGCTCCTACGAGCAGTACTTC. This translates into CASSVTGGGSYEQYF.

This chain links TRBV18 with TRBJ1-1; 8 nucleotides match TRBD1. The CDR3 has 16 residues. The ends lost 2 bases at V and 5 bases at J; junction bases unmatched: 10. From germline, CDR1 is KGHSH and CDR2 LQKENI. The CDR3 protein is CASSPRQGAEGTEAFF. DNA of the CDR3: TGTGCCAGCTCACCAAGGCAGGGGGCTGAGGGGACTGAAGCTTTCTTT.

This clone was counted once. The rearrangement links TRBV15 to TRBJ1-4; TRBD1 might be the D (6 bases). V was shortened by 2 bases and J by 8 bases, with 6 bases between the two germline ends. The CDR3 is made up of 12 amino acids. Germline CDR1 LNHNV, CDR2 YYDKDF (reference sequence). CDR3 region: CATSRQGEKLFF. CDR3 DNA sequence: TGTGCCACCAGCAGACAGGGGGAAAAACTGTTTTTT.

In regard to this clone: This sample also contains other DNA sequences that code for the same CDR3. The V and J genes are TRBV6-5 and TRBJ1-1; D is undetermined. With 3 bases removed from V and 1 base from J, the gap between germline ends came to 6 bases. The CDR3 has 13 residues. CDR1 is MNHEY, CDR2 SVGAGI, per germline. This CDR3 is CASSYGRNTEAFF. For the CDR3, the DNA is TGTGCCAGCAGTTATGGGCGGAACACTGAAGCTTTCTTT.

V and J are TRBV29-1 and TRBJ2-7; 7 nucleotides match TRBD1. The J segment lost 4 bases and the V segment lost 4 bases, leaving 7 bases of the junction unmatched. This CDR3 comprises 13 residues. Per germline, CDR1 SQVTM and CDR2 ANQGSEA. CDR3 in amino acids: CSVGDRLIYEQYF. For the CDR3, the DNA is TGCAGCGTTGGGGACAGACTTATTTACGAGCAGTACTTC.

The chain carries TRBV7-8 and TRBJ1-3; 8 nucleotides line up with TRBD1. With 11 bases clipped from V and 0 bases from J, the junction kept 3 bases outside the gene matches. Germline CDR1 reads SGHVS; CDR2 reads FQNEAQ. CDR3 length: 13 amino acids. As DNA, the CDR3 is TGTGCCTGGACAGGGCGCTCTGGAAACACCATATATTTT. Amino acid sequence: CAWTGRSGNTIYF.

The chain combines TRBV9 with TRBJ1-1, with D unresolved. Trimming removed 3 bases at V and 4 bases at J, with 13 bases between. Germline V lookup: CDR1 SGDLS, CDR2 YYNGEE. The CDR3 totals 14 residues. CDR3 amino acids: CASSDTGLATEAFF. CDR3 bases: TGTGCCAGCAGCGATACGGGTCTCGCCACTGAAGCTTTCTTT.

The gene calls are TRBV7-2 and TRBJ2-5, with 8 bases fitting TRBD1. Germline assignment: CDR1 SGHTA and CDR2 FQGNSA. The CDR3 spans 15 residues. The ends lost 0 bases at V and 5 bases at J; junction bases unmatched: 5. CDR3 sequence (DNA): TGTGCCAGCAGCTTAGCGACAGGGGATAGGGAGACCCAGTACTTC. The encoded protein is CASSLATGDRETQYF.